Each of the 31 T cell receptor beta chains below was sequenced from the same sample in a study of CD8 T cells in ankylosing spondylitis. Whole-study results and caveats: A motif of fewer than ten highly homologous TCR beta variants was seen as apparently characteristic of ankylosing spondylitis blood.

For these receptors, no antigen is known. From the 5' RACE reads, TCRdb called clonotypes with MiXCR, one entry per CDR3 protein. The sample records around 890,000 distinct CDR3 sequences, about an eighth being singletons. Sequencing input: blood, either unsorted or a sorted T cell fraction (not recorded which). The receptor source for this set is a male donor with ankylosing spondylitis.

This clonotype was seen repeatedly, ten times or more. The CDR3 coding sequence is TGTGCCAGCACCAGGACGGGTACCTACGAGCAGTACTTC. Protein: CASTRTGTYEQYF. This chain joins TRBV6-1 and TRBJ2-7, with D unresolved. Germline CDR1 and CDR2: MNHNS and SASEGT. Trimming stripped 7 bases from V and 2 bases from J, with 12 bases between. CDR3 length equals 13 residues.

The V gene is TRBV7-2, the J gene TRBJ1-1; weak D call: TRBD1 (6 bases). V lost 4 bases and J lost 10, with 16 bases in between. Germline CDR1 is SGHTA and CDR2 is FQGNSA. This CDR3 is built from 13 residues. The DNA of the CDR3 is TGTGCCAGCAGCTCAAGGGGGGGGGCCAGAGCTTTCTTT. The encoded protein is CASSSRGGARAFF.

This clonotype has only a few counts. The CDR3 DNA sequence: TGTGCCAGCAGTTCTATGGGGACAGAGCTACGAGAACAGTACTTC. Protein product: CASSSMGTELREQYF. The V call is TRBV28, the J call TRBJ2-7; 7 bases are shared with TRBD1. The CDR3 loop spans 15 amino acids. J was trimmed by 10 bases and V by 4 bases; bases with no gene match: 16. Germline V lookup: CDR1 MDHEN, CDR2 SYDVKM.

The chain has TRBV6-2 or TRBV6-3 and TRBJ2-2; D gene ambiguous. The CDR3 is 13 residues long. The V gene's germline CDR1 is MNHEY and CDR2 SVGEGT. Trimming shortened V by 11 bases and J by 1 base, and 11 bases separated the two germline ends. The CDR3 DNA reads TGTGCCGCTAAACACAGGAACACCGGGGAGCTGTTTTTT. Translating gives CAAKHRNTGELFF.

The chain couples TRBV18 to TRBJ2-7; no clear D gene. V dropped 2 bases and J dropped 3 bases, with 8 bases sitting between them. CDR1 and CDR2 (germline): KGHSH, LQKENI. The CDR3 spans 13 residues. CDR3 sequence (DNA): TGTGCCAGCTCACCAGGGGATAGCTACGAGCAGTACTTC. Amino acids: CASSPGDSYEQYF.

In its sample, this clonotype was seen many times. V usage is TRBV20-1 and J usage is TRBJ2-3, with 12 bases matching TRBD2. This CDR3 has 14 amino acids. The germline gives CDR1 DFQATT, CDR2 SNEGSKA (reference sequence). V lost 6 bases and J lost 6; bases outside the gene matches: 7. In DNA, the CDR3 is TGCAGTGCCCTAGCGGGAGGGCCCTCCGATACGCAGTATTTT. Translated, it gives CSALAGGPSDTQYF.

This clonotype was recorded a few times. The chain links TRBV20-1 to TRBJ2-1; 10 bases align to TRBD2. The V gene end was trimmed by 7 bases and the J gene end by 7 bases; junction bases not matched to a gene: 7. The CDR3 runs 13 residues. Looked up from germline, CDR1 is DFQATT and CDR2 is SNEGSKA (reference sequence). The CDR3 bases are TGCAGTGTTCGAGCGGGAGGGCGGAATGAGCAGTTCTTC. Amino acid sequence: CSVRAGGRNEQFF.

A few counts support this clonotype. This chain connects TRBV6-1 to TRBJ2-1; 12 positions match TRBD2. CDR1 and CDR2 (germline): MNHNS, SASEGT. The trim removed 5 bases at V and 6 bases at J, leaving 2 bases unmatched. The CDR3 is 14 residues long. The CDR3 DNA reads as TGTGCCAGCAGTCTAGCGGGGGGGTTCAATGAGCAGTTCTTC. Its protein product is CASSLAGGFNEQFF.

This clonotype was seen ten or more times. The chain combines TRBV20-1 with TRBJ2-7; 8 nucleotides align to TRBD1. With 6 bases clipped from V and 0 bases from J, the junction kept 7 bases outside the gene matches. Germline V gene lookup returns CDR1 DFQATT and CDR2 SNEGSKA (reference sequence). CDR3 length: 14 residues. The CDR3, as DNA: TGCAGTGCGCGGACAGGGCCCAGCTCCTACGAGCAGTACTTC. This encodes CSARTGPSSYEQYF.

V gene TRBV20-1 combines with J gene TRBJ2-7, with D perhaps given as TRBD1 or TRBD2 (5 bases each). Trimming left V 5 bases short and J 3 bases short, with 8 bases between. The germline gives CDR1 DFQATT, CDR2 SNEGSKA (reference sequence). The CDR3 is 11 residues long. CDR3 loop: CSAEGLYEQYF. DNA for the CDR3: TGCAGTGCTGAGGGGCTCTACGAGCAGTACTTC.

This clonotype has only a few counts. The genes are TRBV20-1 and TRBJ2-5; the match to TRBD2 covers 9 bases. CDR1 is DFQATT and CDR2 is SNEGSKA in the germline V gene (reference sequence). This CDR3 has 15 amino acids. The ends lost 6 bases at V and 2 bases at J; junction bases unmatched: 10. In nucleotides, the CDR3 is TGCAGTGCCCCGCCCACTAGCGGGCTTCAAGAGACCCAGTACTTC. It codes for CSAPPTSGLQETQYF.

The CDR3 coding sequence is TGCAGTGCTAGAGATAGTGGGACATTAGCTAACACTGAAGCTTTCTTT. Protein product: CSARDSGTLANTEAFF. The rearrangement links TRBV20-1 to TRBJ1-1, with a tentative D call TRBD1 (6 bases). Germline-derived CDR1 and CDR2 are DFQATT and SNEGSKA (reference sequence). Between the trimmed V and J ends, which lost 0 bases and 2 bases, there was a span of 16 bases. The CDR3 extends over 16 amino acids.

This clonotype showed up just a few times. This chain connects TRBV20-1 to TRBJ2-1; 11 bases match TRBD2. CDR3 length: 20 amino acids. Per the germline V gene, CDR1 is DFQATT and CDR2 is SNEGSKA (reference sequence). The V segment lost 5 bases and the J segment 2 bases; nucleotides outside the gene matches: 20. The CDR3 spells CSAPLLAGDVHLGAYNEQFF. In DNA form, the CDR3 reads TGCAGTGCTCCTCTACTAGCGGGAGATGTACACTTAGGGGCCTACAATGAGCAGTTCTTC.

The V gene is TRBV20-1, the J gene TRBJ1-5; no clear D. This CDR3 is built from 14 residues. V lost 3 bases and J 1 base, leaving 10 bases between the germline ends. Germline V CDR1 and CDR2: DFQATT, SNEGSKA (reference sequence). The CDR3 nucleotides read TGCAGTGCTAGGGTGGAGTCCAGCAATCAGCCCCAGCATTTT. Translating it yields CSARVESSNQPQHF.

The chain carries TRBV4-3 and TRBJ1-2; perhaps TRBD1 as D (5 bases). Germline CDR1 LGHNA, CDR2 YSLEER. Trimming took 0 bases from V and 4 from J, leaving 12 bases between them. CDR3 size: 15 residues. This CDR3 reads CASSQDWGGSYGYTF. Here the CDR3 DNA reads TGCGCCAGCAGCCAAGATTGGGGCGGCAGCTATGGCTACACCTTC.

There are a few counts of this clonotype. V gene TRBV3-1 combines with J gene TRBJ1-1; D might be TRBD1 (6 bases). CDR1 and CDR2 (germline): LGHDT, YNNKEL (reference sequence). The CDR3 runs to 15 residues. The germline V and J ends were trimmed by 5 bases and 1 base, with 14 bases remaining between them. CDR3 in DNA: TGTGCCAGCAGCTTCCGGGGGCTTGGGAACACTGAAGCTTTCTTT. The encoded protein is CASSFRGLGNTEAFF.

V gene TRBV4-2 combines with J gene TRBJ2-7; D assignment may be TRBD1 or TRBD2 (5 bases each). Trimming removed 2 bases from V and 2 bases from J, with 16 bases in between. CDR1 and CDR2 (germline): LGHNA, YNFKEQ. The CDR3 is 16 amino acids. Here the CDR3 reads CASSQRLSGTPYEQYF. CDR3 DNA: TGTGCCAGCAGCCAAAGACTCTCCGGGACCCCCTACGAGCAGTACTTC.

The chain links TRBV20-1 to TRBJ2-2; 9 nucleotides align to TRBD1. The V and J ends lost 3 bases and 4 bases, in that order; junction bases with no gene match: 3. The CDR3 covers 14 residues. Germline lookup yields CDR1 DFQATT and CDR2 SNEGSKA (reference sequence). Written as DNA, the CDR3 is TGCAGTGCTAGTGGACAGGGGAGCACCGGGGAGCTGTTTTTT. It encodes CSASGQGSTGELFF.

This clonotype was seen a few times. V gene TRBV28 combines with J gene TRBJ1-6; 9 nucleotides match TRBD1. The CDR3 loop spans 17 amino acids. V was pared by 5 bases and J by 2 bases, with 7 bases of the junction left unmatched. Germline CDR1 MDHEN, CDR2 SYDVKM. CDR3 nucleotides: TGTGCCAGCAGTCCCATCGACAGGGGGGCCTATAATTCACCCCTCCACTTT. It is translated as CASSPIDRGAYNSPLHF.

The V call is TRBV7-2, the J call TRBJ1-2, with no clear D. V lost 5 bases and J lost 3, with 10 bases in between. Germline V lookup: CDR1 SGHTA, CDR2 FQGNSA. This CDR3 has 13 residues. The CDR3 nucleotides are TGTGCCAGCAGCCCCCTTGTGGACTATGGCTACACCTTC. This codes for CASSPLVDYGYTF.

This clonotype showed up just a few times. In DNA, the CDR3 is TGTGCCAGCAGCAGCGGACAGGGGGATACCTACGAGCAGTACTTC. Protein product: CASSSGQGDTYEQYF. This chain connects TRBV7-2 to TRBJ2-7, with 10 bases lining up with TRBD1. The germline V gene encodes CDR1 SGHTA and CDR2 FQGNSA. V gave up 5 bases and J gave up 2 bases; unmatched junction bases: 6. This CDR3 comprises 15 residues.

This chain joins TRBV29-1 and TRBJ2-5; 7 bases line up with TRBD2. Unmatched junction bases numbered 6, after V lost 6 bases and J lost 2 bases. The germline V gene encodes CDR1 SQVTM and CDR2 ANQGSEA. This CDR3 contains 13 residues. The chain's CDR3 is CSVGLAEQETQYF. The CDR3 DNA reads TGCAGCGTAGGCCTAGCGGAACAAGAGACCCAGTACTTC.

This clonotype was picked up a small number of times. The rearrangement joins TRBV6-1 to TRBJ2-7; 7 bases fit TRBD2. With V trimmed by 7 bases and J by 4 bases, 10 bases remained unmatched. CDR1 is MNHNS and CDR2 is SASEGT in the germline V gene. The CDR3 runs to 14 residues. CDR3 sequence: CASTKGGSGYEQYF. The CDR3 bases are TGTGCCAGCACCAAAGGCGGGAGTGGTTACGAGCAGTACTTC.

The sample holds many counts of this clonotype. The CDR3 here is CASSINRAEQYF. The CDR3 nucleotides are TGTGCCAGCAGCATTAACAGGGCCGAGCAGTACTTC. The chain links TRBV7-9 to TRBJ2-7; tentatively, D is TRBD1 (6 bases). Germline CDR1 and CDR2: SEHNR and FQNEAQ (reference sequence). The CDR3 sequence is 12 residues long. Trimming stripped 5 bases from V and 6 bases from J, with 11 bases between.

This clonotype was recorded a few times. The chain uses TRBV12-3 or TRBV12-4 and TRBJ2-7; D unresolved. The V gene lost 5 bases and the J gene lost 3 bases, with 11 bases spanning the gap. This CDR3 region has 13 residues. The chain's CDR3 is CASSLRMNYEQYF. CDR3 in DNA: TGTGCCAGCAGTCTCAGGATGAACTACGAGCAGTACTTC.

CDR3 in amino acids: CSASGTGWGSNQPQHF. In DNA form, the CDR3 reads TGCAGTGCTTCCGGGACAGGGTGGGGTAGCAATCAGCCCCAGCATTTT. The V and J genes are TRBV20-1 and TRBJ1-5, with 9 bases aligning to TRBD1. CDR3 length equals 16 residues. After removal of 5 bases from V and 0 bases from J, the junction contained 8 bases not matched to a gene. Germline V gives CDR1 DFQATT, CDR2 SNEGSKA (reference sequence).

CDR3 in amino acids: CASSLAWGDEQYF. As DNA, the CDR3 is TGTGCCAGCAGCTTGGCCTGGGGGGACGAGCAGTACTTC. This rearrangement joins TRBV5-5 to TRBJ2-7; D possibly corresponds to TRBD2 (6 bases). Between the trimmed V and J ends, which lost 0 bases and 5 bases, there was a span of 9 bases. The CDR3 length is 13 residues. Looked up from germline, CDR1 is SGHKS and CDR2 is YYEKEE (reference sequence). Supplemented by reference TRBV5-5 and TRBJ2-7, the full variable domain reads DAGVTQSPTHLIKTRGQQVTLRCSPISGHKSVSWYQQVLGQGPQFIFQYYEKEERGRGNFPDRFSARQFPNYSSELNVNALLLGDSALYLCASSLAWGDEQYFGPGTRLTVT.

This clonotype showed up just a few times. V gene TRBV18 combines with J gene TRBJ1-1; 10 bases agree with TRBD1. The germline gives CDR1 KGHSH, CDR2 LQKENI. V lost 6 bases to trimming and J lost 5 bases; unmatched junction nucleotides: 12. The CDR3 consists of 16 residues. CDR3 coding DNA: TGTGCCAGCTCCCTCGCATTCCCGGGACAGGGGACTGAAGCTTTCTTT. Translation: CASSLAFPGQGTEAFF.

The sample holds a few counts of this clonotype. V is TRBV29-1 and J is TRBJ1-4; TRBD1 matches at 7 bases. This CDR3 spans 13 amino acids. V was pared by 6 bases and J by 5 bases, with 6 bases of the junction left unmatched. Germline V gene lookup returns CDR1 SQVTM and CDR2 ANQGSEA. The CDR3 region has the DNA TGCAGCGTCCTAGACAGGGCAAATGAAAAACTGTTTTTT. Translating it yields CSVLDRANEKLFF.

The rearrangement joins TRBV7-2 to TRBJ2-2; perhaps D is TRBD1 or TRBD2 (5 bases each). The V end lost 2 bases, the J end lost 6 bases, and 10 bases lay between the germline ends. CDR1 is SGHTA, CDR2 FQGNSA, per germline. The CDR3 is made up of 14 amino acids. In DNA form, the CDR3 reads TGTGCCAGCAGCTTACGAGGGGCGGCCGGGGAGCTGTTTTTT. Its protein is CASSLRGAAGELFF.

CDR3 sequence reads: CASSYETGPYNEQFF. The DNA for the CDR3 is TGTGCCAGCAGCTATGAGACAGGGCCCTACAATGAGCAGTTCTTC. The V call is TRBV5-6, the J call TRBJ2-1, with 7 bases aligning to TRBD1. Trimming removed 3 bases from V and 2 bases from J; junction bases left unmatched: 5. The CDR3 runs to 15 residues. CDR1 SGHDT and CDR2 YYEEEE come from the germline V gene.